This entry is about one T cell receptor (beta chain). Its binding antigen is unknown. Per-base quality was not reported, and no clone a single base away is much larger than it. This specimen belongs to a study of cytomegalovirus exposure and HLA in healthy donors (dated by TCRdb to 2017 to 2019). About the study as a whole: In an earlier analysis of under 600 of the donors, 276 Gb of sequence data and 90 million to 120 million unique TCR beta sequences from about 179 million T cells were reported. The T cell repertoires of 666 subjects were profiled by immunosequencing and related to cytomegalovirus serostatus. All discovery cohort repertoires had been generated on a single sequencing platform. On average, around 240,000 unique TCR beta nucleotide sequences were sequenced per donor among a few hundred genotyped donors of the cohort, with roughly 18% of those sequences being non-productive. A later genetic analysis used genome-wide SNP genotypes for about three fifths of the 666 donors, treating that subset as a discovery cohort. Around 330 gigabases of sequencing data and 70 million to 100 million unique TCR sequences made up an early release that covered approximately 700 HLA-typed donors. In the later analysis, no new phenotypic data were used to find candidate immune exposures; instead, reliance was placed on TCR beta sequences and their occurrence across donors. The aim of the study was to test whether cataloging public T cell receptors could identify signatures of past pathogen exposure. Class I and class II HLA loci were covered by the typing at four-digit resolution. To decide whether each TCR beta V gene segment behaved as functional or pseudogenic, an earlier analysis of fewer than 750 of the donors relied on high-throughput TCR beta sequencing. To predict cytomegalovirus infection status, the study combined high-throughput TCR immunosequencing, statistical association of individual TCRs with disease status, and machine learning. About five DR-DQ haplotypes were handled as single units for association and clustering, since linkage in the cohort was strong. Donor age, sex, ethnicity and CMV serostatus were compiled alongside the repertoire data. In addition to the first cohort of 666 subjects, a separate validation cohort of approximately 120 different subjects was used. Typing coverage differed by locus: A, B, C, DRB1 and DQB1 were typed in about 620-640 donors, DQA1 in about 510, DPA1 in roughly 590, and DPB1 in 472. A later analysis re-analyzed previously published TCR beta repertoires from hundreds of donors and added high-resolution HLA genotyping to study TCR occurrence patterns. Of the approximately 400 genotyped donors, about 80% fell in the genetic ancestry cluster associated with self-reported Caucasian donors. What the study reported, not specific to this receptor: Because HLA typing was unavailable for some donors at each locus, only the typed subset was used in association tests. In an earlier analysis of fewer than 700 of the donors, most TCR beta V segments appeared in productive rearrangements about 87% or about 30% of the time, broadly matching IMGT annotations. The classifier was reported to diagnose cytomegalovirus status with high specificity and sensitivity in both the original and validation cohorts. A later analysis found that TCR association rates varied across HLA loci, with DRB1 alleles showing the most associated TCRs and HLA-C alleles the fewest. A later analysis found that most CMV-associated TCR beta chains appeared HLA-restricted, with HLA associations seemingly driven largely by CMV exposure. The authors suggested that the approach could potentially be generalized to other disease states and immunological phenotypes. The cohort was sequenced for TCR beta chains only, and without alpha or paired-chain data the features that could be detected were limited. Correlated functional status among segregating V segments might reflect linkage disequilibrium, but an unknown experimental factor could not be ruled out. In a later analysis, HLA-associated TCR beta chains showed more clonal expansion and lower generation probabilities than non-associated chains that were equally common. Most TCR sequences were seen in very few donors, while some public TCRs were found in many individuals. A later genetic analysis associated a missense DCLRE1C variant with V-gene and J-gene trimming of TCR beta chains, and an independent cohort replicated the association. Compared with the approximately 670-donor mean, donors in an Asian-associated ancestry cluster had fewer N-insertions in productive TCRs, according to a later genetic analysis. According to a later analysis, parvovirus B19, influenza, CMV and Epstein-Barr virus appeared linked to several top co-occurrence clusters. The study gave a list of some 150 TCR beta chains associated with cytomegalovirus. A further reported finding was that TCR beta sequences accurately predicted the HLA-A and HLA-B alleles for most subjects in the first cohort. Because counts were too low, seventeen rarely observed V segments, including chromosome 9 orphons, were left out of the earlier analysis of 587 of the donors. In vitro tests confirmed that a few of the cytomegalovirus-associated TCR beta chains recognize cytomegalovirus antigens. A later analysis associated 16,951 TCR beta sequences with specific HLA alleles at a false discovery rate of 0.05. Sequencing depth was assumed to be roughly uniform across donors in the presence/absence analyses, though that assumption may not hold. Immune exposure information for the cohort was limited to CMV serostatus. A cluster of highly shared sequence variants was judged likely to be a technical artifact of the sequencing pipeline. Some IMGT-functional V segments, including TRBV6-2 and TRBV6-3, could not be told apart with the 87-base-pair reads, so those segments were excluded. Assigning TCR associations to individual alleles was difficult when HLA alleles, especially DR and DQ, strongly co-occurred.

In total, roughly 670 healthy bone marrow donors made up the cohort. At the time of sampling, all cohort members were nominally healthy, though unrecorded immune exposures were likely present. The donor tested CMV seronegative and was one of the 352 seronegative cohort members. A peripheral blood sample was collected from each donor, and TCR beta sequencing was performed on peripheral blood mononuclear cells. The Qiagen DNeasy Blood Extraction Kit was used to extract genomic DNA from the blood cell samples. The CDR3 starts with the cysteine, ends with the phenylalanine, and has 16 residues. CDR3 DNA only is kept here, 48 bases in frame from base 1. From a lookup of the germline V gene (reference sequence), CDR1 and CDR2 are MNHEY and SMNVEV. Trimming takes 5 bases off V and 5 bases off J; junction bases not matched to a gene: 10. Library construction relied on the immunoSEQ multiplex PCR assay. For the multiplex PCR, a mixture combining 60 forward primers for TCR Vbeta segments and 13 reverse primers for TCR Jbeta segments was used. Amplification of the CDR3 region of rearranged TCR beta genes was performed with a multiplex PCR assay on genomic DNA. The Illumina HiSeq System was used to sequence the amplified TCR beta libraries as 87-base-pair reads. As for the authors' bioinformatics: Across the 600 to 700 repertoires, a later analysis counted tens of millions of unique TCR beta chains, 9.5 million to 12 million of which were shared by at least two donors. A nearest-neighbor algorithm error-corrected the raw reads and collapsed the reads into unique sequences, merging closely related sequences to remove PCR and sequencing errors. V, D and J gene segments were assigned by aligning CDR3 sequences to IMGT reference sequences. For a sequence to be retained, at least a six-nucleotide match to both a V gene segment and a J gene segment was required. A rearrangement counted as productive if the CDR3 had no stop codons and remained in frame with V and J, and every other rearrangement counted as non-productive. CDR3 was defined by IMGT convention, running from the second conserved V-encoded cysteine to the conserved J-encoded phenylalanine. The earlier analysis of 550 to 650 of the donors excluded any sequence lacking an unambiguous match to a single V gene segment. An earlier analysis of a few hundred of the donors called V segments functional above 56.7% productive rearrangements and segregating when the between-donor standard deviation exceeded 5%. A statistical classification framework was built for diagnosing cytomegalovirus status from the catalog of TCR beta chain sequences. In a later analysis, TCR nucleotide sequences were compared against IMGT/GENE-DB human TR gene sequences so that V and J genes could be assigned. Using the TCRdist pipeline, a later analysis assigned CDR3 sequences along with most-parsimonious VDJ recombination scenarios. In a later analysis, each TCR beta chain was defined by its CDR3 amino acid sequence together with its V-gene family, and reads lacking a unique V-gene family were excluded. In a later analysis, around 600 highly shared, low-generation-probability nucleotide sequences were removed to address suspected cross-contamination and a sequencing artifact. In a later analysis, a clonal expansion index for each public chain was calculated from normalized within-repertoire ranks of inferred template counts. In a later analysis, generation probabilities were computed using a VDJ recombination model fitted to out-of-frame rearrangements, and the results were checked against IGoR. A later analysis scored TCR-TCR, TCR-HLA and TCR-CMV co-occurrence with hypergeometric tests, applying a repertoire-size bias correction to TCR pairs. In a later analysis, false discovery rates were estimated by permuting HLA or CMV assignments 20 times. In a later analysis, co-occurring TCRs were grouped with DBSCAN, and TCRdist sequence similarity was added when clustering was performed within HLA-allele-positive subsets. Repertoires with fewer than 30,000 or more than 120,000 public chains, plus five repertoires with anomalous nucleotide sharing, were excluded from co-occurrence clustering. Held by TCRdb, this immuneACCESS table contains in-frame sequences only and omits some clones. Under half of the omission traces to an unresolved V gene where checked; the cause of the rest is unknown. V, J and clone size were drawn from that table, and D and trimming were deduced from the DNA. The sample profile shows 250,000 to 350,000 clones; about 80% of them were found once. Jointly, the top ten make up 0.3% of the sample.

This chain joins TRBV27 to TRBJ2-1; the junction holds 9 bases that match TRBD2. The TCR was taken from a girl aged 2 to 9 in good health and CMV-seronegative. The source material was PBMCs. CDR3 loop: CASSRFAGGPNNEQFF. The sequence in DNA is TGTGCCAGCAGTCGGTTCGCGGGGGGGCCCAACAATGAGCAGTTCTTC.